This note documents a single T cell receptor (beta chain) sequence. Using immunoSEQ multiplex PCR, the repertoire was profiled, and TCRdb retains in-frame clones only, with some absent. Counted here are 90,000 to 100,000 clones, just over 90% occurring once; the ten biggest clones make up less than 4.5%. The data derive from a study of control samples from healthy donors and cancer patients. From germline, CDR1 is MNHEY and CDR2 SVGAGI. The CDR3 is 13 amino acids. V gave up 6 bases and J gave up 3 bases, with 12 bases separating them. Sequencing was carried out using blood. This clonotype was obtained from a woman under 30 in good health. The chain is built from TRBV6-5 and TRBJ2-7, with D possibly matching TRBD1 (6 bases). CDR3 coding DNA: TGTGCCAGCAGCTCTCAGGGGATCTACGAGCAGTACTTC. Encoded protein: CASSSQGIYEQYF.